What follows are 11 T cell receptor beta chains derived from one specimen sequenced in a study of shared T cell receptors in the human thymus. TCRdb's copy holds only in-frame clones and misses some; the assay was immunoSEQ multiplex PCR. The sample consists of 720,000 or so clones, 70% to 90% of them appearing once. These data are also associated with another study on human thymus T cells.

Material: thymocytes. Every receptor here comes from a girl in the first two years of life with a congenital heart defect.

The chain links TRBV5-1 to TRBJ2-3, with 8 bases that match TRBD2. V dropped 5 bases and J dropped 7; count of bases not matched to a gene: 12. Germline V gives CDR1 SGHRS, CDR2 YFSETQ. This CDR3 is 15 amino acids long. The CDR3 loop reads CASSRLATPSHTQYF. The CDR3 coding sequence is TGCGCCAGCAGTCGACTAGCGACCCCTTCCCATACGCAGTATTTT.

The chain links TRBV10-2 to TRBJ2-5; 9 bases fit TRBD2. After removal of 7 bases from V and 2 bases from J, the junction contained 8 bases not matched to a gene. This CDR3 has 15 amino acids. Germline loops: CDR1 WSHSY, CDR2 SAAADI. The CDR3, as DNA: TGCGCCAGCACGGTTGCGGGAGGGCCTCAAGAGACCCAGTACTTC. Translating it yields CASTVAGGPQETQYF.

This chain uses TRBV11-2 with TRBJ1-2; D is perhaps TRBD1 (5 bases). CDR1 is SGHAT and CDR2 is FQNNGV in the germline V gene. V was trimmed by 1 base and J by 4 bases, leaving 19 bases between them. The length of the CDR3 is 17 residues. CDR3 residues: CASSLVGGREGFYGYTF. The DNA of the CDR3 is TGTGCCAGCAGCTTAGTGGGGGGTAGGGAGGGTTTCTATGGCTACACCTTC.

The chain links TRBV9 to TRBJ2-3; 8 nucleotides line up with TRBD2. The CDR3 sequence is 14 residues long. CDR1 is SGDLS, CDR2 YYNGEE, per germline. J lost 3 bases, V lost 4 bases, and 4 bases had no gene match. The chain's CDR3 is CASSRKRGTDTQYF. Here the CDR3 DNA reads TGTGCCAGCAGCCGTAAGCGGGGGACAGATACGCAGTATTTT.

V is TRBV4-1 and J is TRBJ1-6, with 7 bases that match TRBD1. Germline V gene lookup returns CDR1 MGHRA and CDR2 YSYEKL. Unmatched junction bases numbered 16, after V lost 0 bases and J lost 2 bases. This CDR3 is built from 21 residues. CDR3 amino acids: CASSQDWGDRGNSTYNSPLHF. CDR3 bases: TGCGCCAGCAGCCAAGACTGGGGGGACAGAGGCAACAGCACCTATAATTCACCCCTCCACTTT.

The chain combines TRBV27 with TRBJ2-1, with D perhaps matching TRBD1 (6 bases). Germline V gene lookup returns CDR1 MNHEY and CDR2 SMNVEV (reference sequence). The CDR3 contains 12 residues. V lost 5 bases to trimming and J lost 15 bases, with 17 bases between them. CDR3 amino acids: CASSPTGTFRFF. The CDR3, as DNA: TGTGCCAGCAGTCCGACCGGGACATTTCGGTTCTTC.

The chain links TRBV5-1 to TRBJ1-3; the match to TRBD1 covers 7 bases. V was pared by 3 bases and J by 3 bases, with 6 bases of the junction left unmatched. The germline V gene has CDR1 SGHRS and CDR2 YFSETQ. This CDR3 has 15 amino acids. CDR3 DNA sequence: TGCGCCAGCAGCTCGACAGGACAGGATGGAAACACCATATATTTT. It codes for CASSSTGQDGNTIYF.

This chain links TRBV28 with TRBJ1-3; D uncertain. V dropped 5 bases and J dropped 8 bases, with 16 bases sitting between them. Germline CDR1 reads MDHEN; CDR2 reads SYDVKM. The CDR3 spans 14 residues. The CDR3 DNA follows: TGTGCCAGCAGTATCAACGACTTGTTGGACACCATATATTTT. Residues: CASSINDLLDTIYF.

The rearrangement uses TRBV9 and TRBJ1-2; 10 bases align to TRBD1. J was trimmed by 8 bases and V by 6 bases; bases with no gene match: 16. This CDR3 has 16 residues. Germline V gene data show CDR1 as SGDLS and CDR2 as YYNGEE. The CDR3 sequence is CASTLRGGTGDPGYTF. In nucleotides, the CDR3 is TGTGCCAGCACCCTAAGGGGGGGGACAGGGGACCCGGGCTACACCTTC. Combining the CDR3 with reference TRBV9 and TRBJ1-2 gives the whole variable domain DSGVTQTPKHLITATGQRVTLRCSPRSGDLSVYWYQQSLDQGLQFLIQYYNGEERAKGNILERFSAQQFPDLHSELNLSSLELGDSALYFCASTLRGGTGDPGYTFGSGTRLTVV.

This clone was picked up a small number of times. The genes are TRBV10-3 and TRBJ2-3, with 9 bases aligning to TRBD2. From germline, CDR1 is ENHRY and CDR2 SYGVKD. J gave up 2 bases and V 5 bases, and 20 bases lay outside the gene matches. The CDR3 covers 20 residues. In nucleotides, the CDR3 is TGTGCCATCAGTTGGTTCTTGGGGAGAGCGGGGGGCCAGTACACAGATACGCAGTATTTT. Encoded protein: CAISWFLGRAGGQYTDTQYF.

CDR3 bases: TGTGCCAGCAGTTCCCGTTTATCCGCGGGGACCCGCGATGAGCAGTTCTTC. It codes for CASSSRLSAGTRDEQFF. V is TRBV27 and J is TRBJ2-1, with D maybe TRBD2 (6 bases). The germline V gene encodes CDR1 MNHEY and CDR2 SMNVEV (reference sequence). Trimming left V 4 bases short and J 8 bases short, with 24 bases between. This CDR3 is built from 17 residues.